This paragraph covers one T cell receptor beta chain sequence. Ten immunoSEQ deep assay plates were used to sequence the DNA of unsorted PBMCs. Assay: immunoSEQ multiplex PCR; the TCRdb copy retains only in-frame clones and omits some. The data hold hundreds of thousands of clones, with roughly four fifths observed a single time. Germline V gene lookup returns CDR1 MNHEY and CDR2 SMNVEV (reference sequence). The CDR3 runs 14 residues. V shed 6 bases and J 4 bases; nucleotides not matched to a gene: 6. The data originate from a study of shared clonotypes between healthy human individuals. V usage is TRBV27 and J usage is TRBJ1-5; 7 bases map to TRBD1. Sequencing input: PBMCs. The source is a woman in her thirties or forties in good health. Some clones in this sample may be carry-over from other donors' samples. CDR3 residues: CASRSTTGNQPQHF. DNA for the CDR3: TGTGCCAGCAGGTCAACGACAGGGAATCAGCCCCAGCATTTT.